This TCR beta chain came from a study of cytomegalovirus exposure and HLA in healthy donors. 13 Jbeta primers and 60 Vbeta primers were used for the PCR. Repertoires were generated with immunoSEQ multiplex PCR, while TCRdb's copy carries only in-frame clones and drops some. There are approximately 120,000 clones in the sample, with 2% to 2.5% held by the top ten. CDR3 length: 14 amino acids. Germline V CDR1 and CDR2: LNHDA, SQIVND (reference sequence). V dropped 8 bases and J dropped 2 bases, with 16 bases sitting between them. The receptor was derived from a middle-aged man in good health and CMV-seronegative. The sequenced sample was PBMCs. The gene calls are TRBV19 and TRBJ2-7; a weak D match, TRBD2 (5 bases). This CDR3 is CASQSSSRAYEQYF. As DNA, the CDR3 is TGTGCCAGTCAATCTAGCTCGAGAGCCTACGAGCAGTACTTC. The full variable domain, with the rest looked up from reference TRBV19 and TRBJ2-7, is DGGITQSPKYLFRKEGQNVTLSCEQNLNHDAMYWYRQDPGQGLRLIYYSQIVNDFQKGDIAEGYSVSREKKESFPLTVTSAQKNPTAFYLCASQSSSRAYEQYFGPGTRLTVT.